Below are 2 T cell receptor beta chains sequenced from a single sample in a study of blood T cells in healthy people across ages. Using a J-beta primer mix together with a sample-barcoded 5' primer, a second PCR was run for roughly 6 to 12 cycles. TCRdb used MiXCR to reprocess the 5' RACE reads, holding one entry per CDR3 protein. The sample holds 650,000 to 800,000 distinct CDR3 sequences, approximately 52% seen once. The sequencing input was blood. Source of these receptors: a woman aged 80 or over in good health.

Of note for this clonotype: A much larger clone differs from this one at a single base, so this may be a read error. CDR3 in DNA: TGTGCCAGCAGTTTTCCTTTGCTAGCGGAGACCCAGTACTTC. It specifies CASSFPLLAETQYF. The chain combines TRBV28 with TRBJ2-5; a possible D gene is TRBD2 (6 bases). The germline V gene encodes CDR1 MDHEN and CDR2 SYDVKM. The CDR3 has 14 amino acids. With 3 bases removed from V and 5 bases from J, the gap between germline ends came to 13 bases.

In its sample, this clonotype was seen a few times. The rearrangement uses TRBV5-1 and TRBJ2-2; no firm D call. CDR1 is SGHRS, CDR2 YFSETQ, per germline. The CDR3 loop spans 13 amino acids. V was shortened by 4 bases and J by 7 bases, with 11 bases between the two germline ends. The CDR3 loop reads CASSDLADGELFF. For the CDR3, the DNA is TGCGCCAGCAGCGATTTGGCCGACGGGGAGCTGTTTTTT.